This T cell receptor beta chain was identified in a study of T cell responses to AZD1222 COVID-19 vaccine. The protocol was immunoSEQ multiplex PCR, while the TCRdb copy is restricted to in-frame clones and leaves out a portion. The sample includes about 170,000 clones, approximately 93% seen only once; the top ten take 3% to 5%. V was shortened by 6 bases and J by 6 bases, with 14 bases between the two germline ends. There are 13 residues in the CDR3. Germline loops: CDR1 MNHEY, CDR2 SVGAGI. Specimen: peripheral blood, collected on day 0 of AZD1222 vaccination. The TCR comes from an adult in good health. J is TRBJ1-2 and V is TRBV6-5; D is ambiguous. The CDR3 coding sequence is TGTGCCAGCAGACTTCGAGAATTAGATGGCTACACCTTC. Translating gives CASRLRELDGYTF.